This record covers a single T cell receptor beta chain. The data are from a study of blood T cell repertoires in COVID-19. There are 14 residues in the CDR3. Germline CDR1 MNHNS, CDR2 SASEGT. J was trimmed by 6 bases and V by 3 bases; bases with no gene match: 4. The table came from immunoSEQ multiplex PCR; TCRdb's copy has only in-frame clones and leaves some out. The data hold about 140,000 clones, with 79% observed a single time. Sequencing input: peripheral blood. V is TRBV6-1 and J is TRBJ1-2; TRBD1 matches 10 bases. The sequence derives from a man aged 55 to 70 with acute or convalescent COVID-19. CDR3 sequence (DNA): TGTGCCAGCAGTGACGACAGGGGGCGAAATGGCTACACCTTC. Encoded protein: CASSDDRGRNGYTF.